This T cell receptor beta chain was sequenced during a study of blood T cell repertoires in COVID-19. On the study more broadly: The samples span acute and convalescent COVID-19 from the United States, Italy and Spain.

Method: immunoSEQ multiplex PCR; TCRdb's copy keeps in-frame clones and lacks some. This table holds more than 90,000 clones, more than 60% found once. This CDR3 comprises 14 residues. The germline gives CDR1 WSHSY, CDR2 SAAADI. The ends were cut back, 4 bases at V and 9 bases at J, with 13 bases in the middle. This clone was observed a handful of times. The rearrangement uses TRBV10-2 and TRBJ1-6, with D possibly being TRBD1 (5 bases). Sequenced sample: peripheral blood. This clonotype originated in a man between 50 and 59 years old with acute or convalescent COVID-19. The DNA for the CDR3 is TGCGCCAGCAGTGCGGTCAGGGTCTCTTCACCCCTCCACTTT. The encoded protein is CASSAVRVSSPLHF.